This T cell receptor beta chain was sequenced during a study of T cells in localized non-small cell lung cancer. Notes on the study in general: Higher T cell density in the blood was associated with longer overall survival, whereas higher adjacent-lung clonality associated with shorter survival. Compared with tumor, uninvolved adjacent lung displayed greater T cell clonality, ranking highest overall. In adjacent lung appeared a median around 57 of the top 100 tumor clones. Sequencing was limited to one tumor region, leaving the possibility of heterogeneity open.

The CDR3 has 15 residues. Per germline, CDR1 SGHNT and CDR2 YYREEE (reference sequence). Trimming left V 1 base short and J 1 base short, with 9 bases between. Clones were sequenced by immunoSEQ multiplex PCR, and TCRdb holds only the in-frame ones, with some missing. The sample lists under 35,000 clones, more than 85% seen once, with roughly 27% in the top ten. Turning to this clone: Its antigen is currently unknown.

The rearrangement joins TRBV5-4 to TRBJ2-1; D is uncertain. This TCR was sampled from a female donor older than 55 with stage I lung adenocarcinoma. The material sequenced was peripheral blood, taken before any cancer treatment. The CDR3 bases are TGTGCCAGCAGCTTGCAAACACCTTCCTACAATGAGCAGTTCTTC. Translating it yields CASSLQTPSYNEQFF.